This T cell receptor beta chain was observed in a study of persistence of HIV-infected CD4 T cells. With respect to this clone: Its antigen is undetermined.

This was the immunoSEQ version 4 assay in survey mode. The method was immunoSEQ multiplex PCR; TCRdb's version includes in-frame clones alone and lacks a portion of them. Seen here are tens of thousands of clones, 70% to 90% observed once, and the top ten hold 3.3%. Trimming cost V 10 bases and J 1 base; bases outside gene matches: 13. Germline CDR1 MNHNY, CDR2 SVGAGI (reference sequence). The CDR3 length is 16 residues. Nonspecific anti-CD3/anti-CD28 bead stimulation represents the broad CD4+ T cell repertoire. CD4+ T cells upregulating both CD40 ligand and CD69 were sorted as responding cells. Sample: CD4+ T cells sorted from PBMCs after 18-hour stimulation, taken from a patient who received antiretroviral therapy. The chain has TRBV6-6 and TRBJ1-3; 7 bases line up with TRBD1. The sequence derives from an adult woman with HIV who was CMV-seropositive. Here the CDR3 DNA reads TGTGCCACATCCGGAGGCACAGGGGCTTCTGGAAACACCATATATTTT. Amino acid sequence: CATSGGTGASGNTIYF.